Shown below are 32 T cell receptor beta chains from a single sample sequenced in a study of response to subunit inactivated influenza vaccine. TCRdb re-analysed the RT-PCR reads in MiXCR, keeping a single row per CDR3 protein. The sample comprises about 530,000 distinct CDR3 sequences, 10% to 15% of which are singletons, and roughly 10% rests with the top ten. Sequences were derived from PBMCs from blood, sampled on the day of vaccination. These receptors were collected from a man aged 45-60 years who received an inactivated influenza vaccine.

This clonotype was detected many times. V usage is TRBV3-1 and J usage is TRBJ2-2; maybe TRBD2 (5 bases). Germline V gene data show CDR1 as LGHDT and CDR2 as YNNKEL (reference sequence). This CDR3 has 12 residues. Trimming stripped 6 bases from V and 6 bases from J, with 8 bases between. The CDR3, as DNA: TGTGCCAGCAGTGAGGGCGCCGGGGAGCTGTTTTTT. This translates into CASSEGAGELFF. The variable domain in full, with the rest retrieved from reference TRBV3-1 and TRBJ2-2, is DTAVSQTPKYLVTQMGNDKSIKCEQNLGHDTMYWYKQDSKKFLKIMFSYNNKELIINETVPNRFSPKSPDKAHLNLHINSLELGDSAVYFCASSEGAGELFFGEGSRLTVL.

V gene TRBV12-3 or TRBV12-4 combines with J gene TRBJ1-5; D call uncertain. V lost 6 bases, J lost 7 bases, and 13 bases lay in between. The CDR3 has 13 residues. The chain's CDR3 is CASSREYQQPQHF. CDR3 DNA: TGTGCCAGCAGCCGTGAGTATCAGCAGCCCCAGCATTTT.

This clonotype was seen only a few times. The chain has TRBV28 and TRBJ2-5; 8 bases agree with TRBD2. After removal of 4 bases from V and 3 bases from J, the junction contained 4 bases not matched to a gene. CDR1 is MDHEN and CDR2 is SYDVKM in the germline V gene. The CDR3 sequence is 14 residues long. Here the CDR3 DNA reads TGTGCCAGCAGTTCCCTCGGGGGGGAAGAGACCCAGTACTTC. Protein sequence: CASSSLGGEETQYF.

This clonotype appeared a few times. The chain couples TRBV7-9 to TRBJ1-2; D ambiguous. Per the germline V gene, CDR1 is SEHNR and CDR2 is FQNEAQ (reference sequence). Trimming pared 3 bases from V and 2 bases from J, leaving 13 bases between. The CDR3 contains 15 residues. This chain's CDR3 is CASSFQTPFNYGYTF. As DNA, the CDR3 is TGTGCCAGCAGCTTCCAGACCCCTTTCAACTATGGCTACACCTTC.

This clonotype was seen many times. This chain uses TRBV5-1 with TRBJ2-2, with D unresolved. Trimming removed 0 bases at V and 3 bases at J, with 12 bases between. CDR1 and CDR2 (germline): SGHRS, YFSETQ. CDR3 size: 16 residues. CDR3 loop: CASSLALNRDTGELFF. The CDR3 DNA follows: TGCGCCAGCAGCTTGGCCCTAAACCGGGACACCGGGGAGCTGTTTTTT.

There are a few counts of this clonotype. The DNA for the CDR3 is TGCGCCAGCAGTGAGTCGCCTAGCGGGGGAGCCACAGATACGCAGTATTTT. This encodes CASSESPSGGATDTQYF. The chain couples TRBV10-2 to TRBJ2-3; 10 bases match TRBD2. The CDR3 spans 17 residues. The germline V gene has CDR1 WSHSY and CDR2 SAAADI. V shed 0 bases and J 2 bases; nucleotides not matched to a gene: 5.

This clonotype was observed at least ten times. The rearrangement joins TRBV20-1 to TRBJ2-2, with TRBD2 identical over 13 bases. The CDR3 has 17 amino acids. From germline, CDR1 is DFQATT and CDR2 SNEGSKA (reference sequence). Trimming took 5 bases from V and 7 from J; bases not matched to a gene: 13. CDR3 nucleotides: TGCAGTGCTGAAGGACTAGCGGGGGCCCTTTGGAGCGGGGAGCTGTTTTTT. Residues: CSAEGLAGALWSGELFF.

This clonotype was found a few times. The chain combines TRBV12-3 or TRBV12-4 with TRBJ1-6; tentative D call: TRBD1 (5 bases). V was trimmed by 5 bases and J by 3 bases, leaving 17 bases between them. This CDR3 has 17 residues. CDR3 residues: CASSPIAVQGYNSPLHF. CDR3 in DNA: TGTGCCAGCAGTCCTATTGCAGTCCAGGGCTATAATTCACCCCTCCACTTT.

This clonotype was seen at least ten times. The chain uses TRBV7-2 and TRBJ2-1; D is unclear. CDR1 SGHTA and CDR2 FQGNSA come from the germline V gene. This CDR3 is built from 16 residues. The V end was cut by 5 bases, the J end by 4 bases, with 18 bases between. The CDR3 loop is CASSRIQFTDYNEQFF. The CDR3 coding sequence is TGTGCCAGCAGCCGCATCCAATTTACCGATTACAATGAGCAGTTCTTC.

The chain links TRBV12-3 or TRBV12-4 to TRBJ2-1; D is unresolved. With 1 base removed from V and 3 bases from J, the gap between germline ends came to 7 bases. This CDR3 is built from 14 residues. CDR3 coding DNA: TGTGCCAGCAGTTTAGTCACTCGCTACAATGAGCAGTTCTTC. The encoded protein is CASSLVTRYNEQFF.

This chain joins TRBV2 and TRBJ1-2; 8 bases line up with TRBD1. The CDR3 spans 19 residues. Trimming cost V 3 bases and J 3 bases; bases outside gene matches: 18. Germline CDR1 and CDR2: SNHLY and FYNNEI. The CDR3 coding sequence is TGTGCCAGCAGTGAGGGCGGTTTGATCAGGGGGCAGTGGGACTATGGCTACACCTTC. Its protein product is CASSEGGLIRGQWDYGYTF.

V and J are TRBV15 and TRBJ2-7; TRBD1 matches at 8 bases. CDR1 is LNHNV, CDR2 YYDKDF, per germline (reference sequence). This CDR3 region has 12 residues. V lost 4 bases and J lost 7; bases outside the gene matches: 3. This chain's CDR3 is CATSNRGWEQYF. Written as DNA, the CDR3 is TGTGCCACCAGCAACAGGGGGTGGGAGCAGTACTTC. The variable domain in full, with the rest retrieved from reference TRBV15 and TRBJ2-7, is DAMVIQNPRYQVTQFGKPVTLSCSQTLNHNVMYWYQQKSSQAPKLLFHYYDKDFNNEADTPDNFQSRRPNTSFCFLDIRSPGLGDTAMYLCATSNRGWEQYFGPGTRLTVT.

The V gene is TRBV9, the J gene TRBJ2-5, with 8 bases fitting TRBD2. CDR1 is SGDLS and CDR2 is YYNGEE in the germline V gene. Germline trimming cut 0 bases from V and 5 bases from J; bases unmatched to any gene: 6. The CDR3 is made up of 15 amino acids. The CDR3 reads CASSVAGAGAETQYF. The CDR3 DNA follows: TGTGCCAGCAGCGTAGCTGGAGCGGGAGCCGAGACCCAGTACTTC.

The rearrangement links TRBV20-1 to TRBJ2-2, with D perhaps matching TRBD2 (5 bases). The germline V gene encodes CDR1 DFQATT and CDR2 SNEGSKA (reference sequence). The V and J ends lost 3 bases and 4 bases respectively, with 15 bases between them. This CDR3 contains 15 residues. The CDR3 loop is CSARDWLLGTGELFF. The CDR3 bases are TGCAGTGCTAGGGACTGGCTCCTGGGCACCGGGGAGCTGTTTTTT.

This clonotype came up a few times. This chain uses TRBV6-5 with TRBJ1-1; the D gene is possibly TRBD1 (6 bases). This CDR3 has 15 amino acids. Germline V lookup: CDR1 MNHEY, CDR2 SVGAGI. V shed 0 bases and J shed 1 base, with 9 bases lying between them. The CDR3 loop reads CASSYSWGRNTEAFF. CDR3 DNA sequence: TGTGCCAGCAGTTACTCCTGGGGGCGGAACACTGAAGCTTTCTTT.

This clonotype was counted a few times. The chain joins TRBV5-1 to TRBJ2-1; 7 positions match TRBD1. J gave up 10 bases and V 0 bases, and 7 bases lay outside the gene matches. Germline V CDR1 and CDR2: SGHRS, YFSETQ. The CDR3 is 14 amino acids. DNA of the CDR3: TGCGCCAGCAGCTTGGACGCACAGGGACAGGAGCAGTTCTTC. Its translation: CASSLDAQGQEQFF.

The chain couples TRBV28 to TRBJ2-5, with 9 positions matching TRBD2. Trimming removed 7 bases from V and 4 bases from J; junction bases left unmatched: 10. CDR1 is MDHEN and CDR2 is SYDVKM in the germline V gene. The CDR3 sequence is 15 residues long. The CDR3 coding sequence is TGTGCCAGCACCTTATTTAGCGGGAGACTAGAGACCCAGTACTTC. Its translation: CASTLFSGRLETQYF.

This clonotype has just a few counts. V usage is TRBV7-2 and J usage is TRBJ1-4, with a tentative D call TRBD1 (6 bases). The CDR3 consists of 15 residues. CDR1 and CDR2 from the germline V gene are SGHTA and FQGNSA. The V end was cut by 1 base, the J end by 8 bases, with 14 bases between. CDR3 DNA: TGTGCCAGCAGCTTAGGGAGGGGGAGGGGAGAAAAACTGTTTTTT. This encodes CASSLGRGRGEKLFF.

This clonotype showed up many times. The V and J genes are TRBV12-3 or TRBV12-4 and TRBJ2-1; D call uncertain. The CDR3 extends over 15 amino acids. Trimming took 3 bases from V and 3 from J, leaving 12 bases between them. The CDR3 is CASSLPRRGYNEQFF. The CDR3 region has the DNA TGTGCCAGCAGTTTGCCCAGGCGAGGCTACAATGAGCAGTTCTTC.

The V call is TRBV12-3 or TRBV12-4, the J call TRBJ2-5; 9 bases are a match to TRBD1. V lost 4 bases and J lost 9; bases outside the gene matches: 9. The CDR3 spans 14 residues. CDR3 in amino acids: CASSSRTGAKAQYF. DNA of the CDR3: TGTGCCAGCAGTTCCCGGACAGGGGCGAAAGCCCAGTACTTC.

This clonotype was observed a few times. For the CDR3, the DNA is TGTGCCAGCAGCTTAGCCCGGCTAGCTCAAGATACGCAGTATTTT. Translation: CASSLARLAQDTQYF. The chain is built from TRBV11-2 and TRBJ2-3, with a possible D match to TRBD2 (5 bases). Germline loops: CDR1 SGHAT, CDR2 FQNNGV. Trimming pared 1 base from V and 5 bases from J, leaving 13 bases between. This CDR3 has 15 amino acids.

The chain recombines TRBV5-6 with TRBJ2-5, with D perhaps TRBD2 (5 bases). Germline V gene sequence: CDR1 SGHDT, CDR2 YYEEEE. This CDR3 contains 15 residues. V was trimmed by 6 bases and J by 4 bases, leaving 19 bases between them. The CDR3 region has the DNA TGTGCCAGCATCCCCGGAGGTAGAAGGAGAGAGACCCAGTACTTC. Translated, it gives CASIPGGRRRETQYF.

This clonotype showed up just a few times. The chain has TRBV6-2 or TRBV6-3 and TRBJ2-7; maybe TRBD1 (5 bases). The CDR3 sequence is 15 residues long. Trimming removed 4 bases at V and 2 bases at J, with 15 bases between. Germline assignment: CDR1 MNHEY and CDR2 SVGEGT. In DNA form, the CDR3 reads TGTGCCAGCAGTTTGTGGGGCCGATCAACCTACGAGCAGTACTTC. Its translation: CASSLWGRSTYEQYF.

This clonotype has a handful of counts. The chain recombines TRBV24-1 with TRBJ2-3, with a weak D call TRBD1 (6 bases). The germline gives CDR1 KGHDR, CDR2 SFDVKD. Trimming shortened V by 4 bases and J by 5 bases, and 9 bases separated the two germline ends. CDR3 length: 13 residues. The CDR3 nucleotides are TGTGCCACCAGTGAGTTACAGGGAGATACGCAGTATTTT. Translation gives CATSELQGDTQYF.

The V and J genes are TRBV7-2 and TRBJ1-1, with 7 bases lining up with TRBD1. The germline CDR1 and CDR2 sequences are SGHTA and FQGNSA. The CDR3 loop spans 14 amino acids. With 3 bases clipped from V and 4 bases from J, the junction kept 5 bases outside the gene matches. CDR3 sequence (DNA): TGTGCCAGCAGCTTGGGACAGTCGGGCACTGAAGCTTTCTTT. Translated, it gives CASSLGQSGTEAFF.

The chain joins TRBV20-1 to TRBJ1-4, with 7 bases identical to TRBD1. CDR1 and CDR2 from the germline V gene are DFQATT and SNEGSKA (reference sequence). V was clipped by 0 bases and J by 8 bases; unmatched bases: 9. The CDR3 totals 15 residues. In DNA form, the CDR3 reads TGCAGTGCTAGAGATGCAGAAGGGGGCCGCGAAAAACTGTTTTTT. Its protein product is CSARDAEGGREKLFF.

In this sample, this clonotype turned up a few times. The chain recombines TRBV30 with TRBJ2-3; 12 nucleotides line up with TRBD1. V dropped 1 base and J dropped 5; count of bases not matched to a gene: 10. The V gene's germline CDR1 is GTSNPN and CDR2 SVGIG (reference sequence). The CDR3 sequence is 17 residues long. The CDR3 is CAWSAVPGQGALDTQYF. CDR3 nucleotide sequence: TGTGCCTGGAGTGCCGTCCCGGGACAGGGGGCCCTAGATACGCAGTATTTT.

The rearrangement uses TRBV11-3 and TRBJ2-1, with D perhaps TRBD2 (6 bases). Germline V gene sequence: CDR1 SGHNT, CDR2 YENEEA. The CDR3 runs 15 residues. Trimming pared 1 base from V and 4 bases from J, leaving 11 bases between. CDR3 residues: CASSLGPSAYNEQFF. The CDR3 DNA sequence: TGTGCCAGCAGCTTAGGGCCTAGCGCTTACAATGAGCAGTTCTTC.

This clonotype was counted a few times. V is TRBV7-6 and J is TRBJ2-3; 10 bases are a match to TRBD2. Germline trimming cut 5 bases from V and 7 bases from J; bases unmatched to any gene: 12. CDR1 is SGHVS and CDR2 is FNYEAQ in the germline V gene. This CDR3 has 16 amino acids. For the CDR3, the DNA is TGTGCCAGCAGCGCGAGGACTAGCGGAGGGGTGTATACGCAGTATTTT. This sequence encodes CASSARTSGGVYTQYF.

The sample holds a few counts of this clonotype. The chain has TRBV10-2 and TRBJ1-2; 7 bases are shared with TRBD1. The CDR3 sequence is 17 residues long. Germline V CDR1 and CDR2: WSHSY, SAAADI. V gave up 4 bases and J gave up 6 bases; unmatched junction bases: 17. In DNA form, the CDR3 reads TGCGCCAGCAGTGGAAGAGACAGGGAAGAGAAGTTGCATGGCTACACCTTC. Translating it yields CASSGRDREEKLHGYTF.

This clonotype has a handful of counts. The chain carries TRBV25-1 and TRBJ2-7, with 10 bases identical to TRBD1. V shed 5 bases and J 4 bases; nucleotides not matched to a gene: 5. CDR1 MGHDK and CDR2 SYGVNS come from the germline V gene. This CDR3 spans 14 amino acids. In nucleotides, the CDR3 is TGTGCCAGCAGTAGGGGACAGGGGAAATACGAGCAGTACTTC. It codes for CASSRGQGKYEQYF.

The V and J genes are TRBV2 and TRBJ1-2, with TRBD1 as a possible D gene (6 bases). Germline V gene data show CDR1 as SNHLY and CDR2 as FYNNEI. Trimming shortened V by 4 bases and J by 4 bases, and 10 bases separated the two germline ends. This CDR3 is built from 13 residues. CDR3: CASSAGEGYGYTF. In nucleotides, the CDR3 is TGTGCCAGCAGTGCAGGGGAAGGCTATGGCTACACCTTC.